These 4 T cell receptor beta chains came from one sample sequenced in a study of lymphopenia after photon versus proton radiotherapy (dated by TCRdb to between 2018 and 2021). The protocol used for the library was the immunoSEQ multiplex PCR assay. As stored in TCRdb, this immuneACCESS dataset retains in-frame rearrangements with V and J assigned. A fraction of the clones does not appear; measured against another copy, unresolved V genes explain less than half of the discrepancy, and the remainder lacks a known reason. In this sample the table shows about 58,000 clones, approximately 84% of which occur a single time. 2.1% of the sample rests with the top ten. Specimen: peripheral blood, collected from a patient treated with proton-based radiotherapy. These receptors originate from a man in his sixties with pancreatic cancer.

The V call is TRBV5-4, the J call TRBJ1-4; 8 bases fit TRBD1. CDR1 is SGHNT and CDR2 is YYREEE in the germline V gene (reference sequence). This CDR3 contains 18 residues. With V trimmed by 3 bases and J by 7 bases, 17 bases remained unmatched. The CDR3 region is CASSSRYGEQGEGEKLFF. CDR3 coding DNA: TGTGCCAGCAGCTCCCGATACGGCGAACAGGGGGAGGGTGAAAAACTGTTTTTT.

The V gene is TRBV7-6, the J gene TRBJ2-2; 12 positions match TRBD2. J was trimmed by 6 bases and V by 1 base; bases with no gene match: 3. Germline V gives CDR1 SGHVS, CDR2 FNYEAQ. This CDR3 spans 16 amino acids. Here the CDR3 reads CASSLGTSGTSGELFF. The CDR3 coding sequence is TGTGCCAGCAGCTTAGGGACTAGCGGGACCTCCGGGGAGCTGTTTTTT.

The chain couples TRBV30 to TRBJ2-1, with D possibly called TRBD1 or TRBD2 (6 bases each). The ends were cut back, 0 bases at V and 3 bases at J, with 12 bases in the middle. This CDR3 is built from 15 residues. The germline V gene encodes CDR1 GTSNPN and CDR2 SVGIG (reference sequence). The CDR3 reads CAWSVGGQRYNEQFF. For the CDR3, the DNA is TGTGCCTGGAGTGTAGGGGGGCAACGCTACAATGAGCAGTTCTTC.

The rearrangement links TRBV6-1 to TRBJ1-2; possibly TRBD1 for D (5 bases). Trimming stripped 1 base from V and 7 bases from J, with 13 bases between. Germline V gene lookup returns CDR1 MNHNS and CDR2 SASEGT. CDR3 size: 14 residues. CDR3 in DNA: TGTGCCAGCAGTGAAGTGGCAGGGAGCTCTGGCTACACCTTC. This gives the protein CASSEVAGSSGYTF.